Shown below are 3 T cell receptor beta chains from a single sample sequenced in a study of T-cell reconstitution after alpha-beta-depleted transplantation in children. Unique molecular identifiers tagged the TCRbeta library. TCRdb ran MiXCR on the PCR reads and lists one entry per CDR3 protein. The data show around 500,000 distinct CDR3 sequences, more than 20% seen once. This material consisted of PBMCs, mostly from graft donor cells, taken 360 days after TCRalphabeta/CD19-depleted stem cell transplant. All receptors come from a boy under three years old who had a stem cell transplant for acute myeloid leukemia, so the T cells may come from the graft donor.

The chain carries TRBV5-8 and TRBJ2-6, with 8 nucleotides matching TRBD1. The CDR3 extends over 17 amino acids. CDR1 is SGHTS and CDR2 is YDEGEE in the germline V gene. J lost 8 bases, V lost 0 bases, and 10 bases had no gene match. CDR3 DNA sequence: TGTGCCAGCAGCTTGGCCCATGGACAGGGCAGATCCAACGTCCTGACTTTC. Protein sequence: CASSLAHGQGRSNVLTF.

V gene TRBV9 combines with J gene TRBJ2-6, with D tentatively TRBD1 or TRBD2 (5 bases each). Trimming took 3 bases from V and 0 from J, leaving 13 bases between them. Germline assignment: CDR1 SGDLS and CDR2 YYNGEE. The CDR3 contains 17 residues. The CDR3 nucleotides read TGTGCCAGCAGCGCTCGGGACGACTACTCTGGGGCCAACGTCCTGACTTTC. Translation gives CASSARDDYSGANVLTF.

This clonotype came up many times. The CDR3 protein is CASTPGQTSSPLHF. The CDR3, as DNA: TGTGCCAGCACCCCCGGGCAGACCAGCTCACCCCTCCACTTT. The chain employs TRBV12-3 or TRBV12-4 and TRBJ1-6; D not certain. Trimming cost V 7 bases and J 10 bases, with 17 bases left between them. The CDR3 has 14 amino acids.